This T cell receptor beta chain was found in a study of blood T cells in healthy people across ages (dated by TCRdb to between 2015 and 2016). About the full investigation: In model experiments, roughly one uniquely barcoded TCR beta cDNA molecule per two T cells was captured by template switching. To track age-related changes in TCR beta repertoire diversity, the study relied on deep sequencing normalized with unique cDNA molecular identifiers. Four age groups were formed from the donors: young (average 16 years), middle-aged (approximately 39), aged (more than 55) and long-lived (approximately 80). To avoid experimental bias, donors of different ages were distributed randomly across sequencing lanes. The study analyzed two additional independent replicas of 1 million unique cDNA reads from the same blood draw for two donors, one aged 18 to 30 and one aged 80 or older. What the study reported, not specific to this receptor: The CMV infection status of donors was not known, potentially confounding age-related changes in expanded clonotypes. As age increased, observed TCR beta diversity per million T cells dropped in a roughly linear way, and a significant reduction was already evident by age 40. The percentage of naive T cells measured by flow cytometry correlated strongly with observed TCR beta diversity. Total diversity estimates from one million sequenced T cells were considered lower bounds and underestimates. Conclusive comparison of naive and antigen-experienced compartments was prevented by the profiling of bulk unsorted PBMCs. Compared with the aged group, the long-lived group had more naive CD4+ T cells, fewer expanded clones and increased TCR diversity, suggesting age selection.

The library came from 5' RACE. For sequencing, an Illumina HiSeq 2500 was employed. A second roughly 6 to 11 cycle PCR used a sample-barcoded 5' primer and a J-beta primer mix. A unique molecular identifier was introduced onto each TCR beta cDNA molecule by a template-switch 5' adaptor carrying 12 random nucleotides. At least 2.5 million CDR3-containing paired-end reads were obtained from each sample. First-strand cDNA was synthesized from all RNA with the Mint cDNA synthesis kit, primed by a TRBC-specific oligonucleotide. Following uracil-DNA glycosylase treatment, a first 18-cycle PCR with universal primers M1SS and BC2_uni_R was performed on all cDNA. The paper's data handling went like this. Each sample was normalized by randomly selecting 1 million high-quality reads, each carrying a distinct molecular identifier. Reads sharing molecular identifiers were discarded rather than binned into consensus sequences. CDR3 identification, clonotype clustering and error correction used MiTCR with a Q25 quality threshold and the strictest error-elimination algorithm. Lower-bound total TCR beta diversity was estimated with a nonparametric unseen species model using Euler transformation. TCRdb applied fastp at Q25 and MiXCR to the public reads, then kept only in-frame beta chains. Records with the same CDR3 protein are collapsed into one entry carrying the most frequent genes and DNA. The authors' filters were not applied to this entry. The sample table shows fewer than 950,000 distinct CDR3 sequences, and less than 70% are seen once. Approximately 40% of the sample comes from the top ten.

The 35 to 40 donors, aged about 6 to 100 years, were systemically healthy Caucasian individuals from Russia. Each donor gave about 9.8 milliliters of peripheral blood, drawn into EDTA-treated Vacutainer tubes. Ficoll-Paque density-gradient centrifugation was used to isolate PBMCs, with at least 7 million obtained per sample. Total RNA, at least 6 micrograms per sample, was extracted from PBMCs with Trizol reagent. The percentages of naive CD45RAhigh/CD27high T cells were determined by flow cytometry on a PBMC aliquot from every donor. Comment on this clonotype: Its target antigen remains unknown. Qualities for individual bases were not recorded, and no much larger clone is one base off.

Trimming removed 6 bases from V and 11 bases from J, leaving 19 bases between the germline ends. From a lookup of the germline V gene, CDR1 and CDR2 are MNHEY and SVGAGI. The CDR3 runs 13 amino acids, cysteine and phenylalanine included. Here the CDR3 DNA is all that survives: 39 bases in frame from base 1. The chain employs TRBV6-5 and TRBJ2-5; no D gene is confidently identified. The sequence came from an elderly man in good health. The specimen sequenced was blood. Here the CDR3 is given as CASRRLLSYGQYF. The nucleotide sequence reads TGTGCCAGCAGACGACTCCTCTCCTACGGGCAGTACTTC.